The text below deals with one T cell receptor (beta chain). This entry belongs to a study of blood T cell repertoires in COVID-19. Overall study context: The origin of the acute and convalescent COVID-19 samples was the United States, Italy and Spain. T cells, B-cell-depleted T cells, or PBMCs supplied cDNA or gDNA.

Trimming at V came to 5 bases and at J to 3 bases, leaving 13 bases not matched to a gene. There are 16 residues in the CDR3. Looked up from germline, CDR1 is SGHDN and CDR2 is FVKESK. The protocol was immunoSEQ multiplex PCR, while the TCRdb copy is restricted to in-frame clones and leaves out a portion. The repertoire holds over 350,000 clones, with roughly nine tenths as singletons. Participants were placed into cohorts based on the clinical history they reported. The chain employs TRBV14 and TRBJ2-7; TRBD1 agrees at 7 bases. The material sequenced was PBMCs or T cells enriched from blood (not recorded which). This clonotype was sampled from a woman between 40 and 55 years old who had been exposed to COVID-19. The CDR3 is CASSRVRDSMLYEQYF. The CDR3, as DNA: TGTGCCAGCAGCAGGGTCCGGGACAGTATGCTCTACGAGCAGTACTTC.